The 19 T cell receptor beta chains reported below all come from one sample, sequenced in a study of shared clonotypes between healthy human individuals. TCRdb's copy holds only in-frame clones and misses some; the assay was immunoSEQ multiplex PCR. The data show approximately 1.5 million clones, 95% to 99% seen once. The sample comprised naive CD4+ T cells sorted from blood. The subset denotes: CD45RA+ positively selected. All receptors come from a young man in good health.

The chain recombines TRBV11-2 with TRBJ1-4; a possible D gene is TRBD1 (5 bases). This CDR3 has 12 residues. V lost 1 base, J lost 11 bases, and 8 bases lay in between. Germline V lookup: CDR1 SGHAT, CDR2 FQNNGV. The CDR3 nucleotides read TGTGCCAGCAGCTTAGGGGGCAGCAAACTGTTTTTT. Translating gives CASSLGGSKLFF.

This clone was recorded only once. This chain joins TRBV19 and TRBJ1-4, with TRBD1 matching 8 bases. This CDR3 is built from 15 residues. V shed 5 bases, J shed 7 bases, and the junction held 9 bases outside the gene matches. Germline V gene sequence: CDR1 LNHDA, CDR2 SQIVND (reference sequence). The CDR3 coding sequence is TGTGCCAGTAGTGGCAAGACAGGGGTCGGTGAAAAACTGTTTTTT. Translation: CASSGKTGVGEKLFF. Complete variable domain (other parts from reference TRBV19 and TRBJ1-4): DGGITQSPKYLFRKEGQNVTLSCEQNLNHDAMYWYRQDPGQGLRLIYYSQIVNDFQKGDIAEGYSVSREKKESFPLTVTSAQKNPTAFYLCASSGKTGVGEKLFFGSGTQLSVL.

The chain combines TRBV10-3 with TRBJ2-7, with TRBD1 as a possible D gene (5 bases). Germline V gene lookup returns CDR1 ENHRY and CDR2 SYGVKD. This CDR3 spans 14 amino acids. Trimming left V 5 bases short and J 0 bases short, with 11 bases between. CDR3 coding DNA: TGTGCCATCAGTCCAGGGCCTAGCTCCTACGAGCAGTACTTC. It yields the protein CAISPGPSSYEQYF.

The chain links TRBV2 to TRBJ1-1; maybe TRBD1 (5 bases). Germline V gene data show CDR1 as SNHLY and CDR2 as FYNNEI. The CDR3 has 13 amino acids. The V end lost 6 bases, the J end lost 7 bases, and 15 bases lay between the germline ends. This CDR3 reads CASSFDSQIEAFF. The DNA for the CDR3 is TGTGCCAGCAGCTTTGACAGCCAAATTGAAGCTTTCTTT.

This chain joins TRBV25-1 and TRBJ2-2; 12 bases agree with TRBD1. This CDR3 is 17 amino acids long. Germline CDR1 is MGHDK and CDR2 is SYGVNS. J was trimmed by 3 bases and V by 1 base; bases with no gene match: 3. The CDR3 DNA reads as TGTGCCAGCAGTGAATGGGGACAGGGGGCCGACACCGGGGAGCTGTTTTTT. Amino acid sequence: CASSEWGQGADTGELFF.

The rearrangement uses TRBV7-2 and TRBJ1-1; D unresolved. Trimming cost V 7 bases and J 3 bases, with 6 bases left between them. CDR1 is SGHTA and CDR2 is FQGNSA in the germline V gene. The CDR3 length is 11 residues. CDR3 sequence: CASIADTEAFF. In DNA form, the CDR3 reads TGTGCCAGCATCGCTGACACTGAAGCTTTCTTT.

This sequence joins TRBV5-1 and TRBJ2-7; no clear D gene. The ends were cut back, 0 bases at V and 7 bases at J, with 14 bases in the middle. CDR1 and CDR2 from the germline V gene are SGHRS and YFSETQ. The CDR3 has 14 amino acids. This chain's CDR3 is CASSLEIGSREQYF. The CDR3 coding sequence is TGCGCCAGCAGCTTGGAGATCGGGTCGCGGGAGCAGTACTTC.

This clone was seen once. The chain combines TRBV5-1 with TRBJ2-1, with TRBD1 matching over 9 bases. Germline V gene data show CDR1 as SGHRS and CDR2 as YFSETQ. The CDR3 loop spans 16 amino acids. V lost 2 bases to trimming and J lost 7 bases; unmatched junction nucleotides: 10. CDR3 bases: TGCGCCAGCAGCTTTGGACCCCGGGACAGGGAGAATGAGCAGTTCTTC. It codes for CASSFGPRDRENEQFF.

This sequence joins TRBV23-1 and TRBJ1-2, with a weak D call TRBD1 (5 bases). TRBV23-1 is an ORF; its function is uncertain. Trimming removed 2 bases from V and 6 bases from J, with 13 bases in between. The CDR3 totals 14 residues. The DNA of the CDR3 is TGCGCCAGCAGTCAAAGTGGCAGGGTCCATGGCTACACCTTC. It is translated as CASSQSGRVHGYTF.

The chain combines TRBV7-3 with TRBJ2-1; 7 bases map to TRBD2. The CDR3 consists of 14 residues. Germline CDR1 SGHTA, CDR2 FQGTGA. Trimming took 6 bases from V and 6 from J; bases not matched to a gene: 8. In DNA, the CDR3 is TGTGCCAGCAGTTTGGACTTAGCGGGCAATGAGCAGTTCTTC. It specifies CASSLDLAGNEQFF.

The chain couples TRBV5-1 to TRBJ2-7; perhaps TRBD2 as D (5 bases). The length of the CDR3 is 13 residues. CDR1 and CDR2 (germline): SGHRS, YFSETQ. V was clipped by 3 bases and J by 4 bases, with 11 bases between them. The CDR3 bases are TGCGCCAGCAGCTCGGGATTTGGATACGAGCAGTACTTC. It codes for CASSSGFGYEQYF.

CDR3 coding DNA: TGTGCCATCAGTGAGAACGGACAGGGCATTGGCACAGATACGCAGTATTTT. Translated: CAISENGQGIGTDTQYF. This sequence joins TRBV10-3 and TRBJ2-3; 8 bases line up with TRBD1. CDR3 length: 17 amino acids. J lost 1 base, V lost 2 bases, and 8 bases had no gene match. Per germline, CDR1 ENHRY and CDR2 SYGVKD.

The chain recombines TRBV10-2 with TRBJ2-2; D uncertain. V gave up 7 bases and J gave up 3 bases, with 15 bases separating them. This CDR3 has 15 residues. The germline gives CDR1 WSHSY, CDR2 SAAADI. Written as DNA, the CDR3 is TGCGCCAGCACCCATCAGGTCTGGGACACCGGGGAGCTGTTTTTT. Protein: CASTHQVWDTGELFF.

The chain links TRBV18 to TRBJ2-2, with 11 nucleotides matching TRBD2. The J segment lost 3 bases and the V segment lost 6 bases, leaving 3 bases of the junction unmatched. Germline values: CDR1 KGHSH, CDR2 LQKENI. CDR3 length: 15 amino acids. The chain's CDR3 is CASSLLAGDTGELFF. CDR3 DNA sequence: TGTGCCAGCTCCCTACTAGCGGGAGACACCGGGGAGCTGTTTTTT.

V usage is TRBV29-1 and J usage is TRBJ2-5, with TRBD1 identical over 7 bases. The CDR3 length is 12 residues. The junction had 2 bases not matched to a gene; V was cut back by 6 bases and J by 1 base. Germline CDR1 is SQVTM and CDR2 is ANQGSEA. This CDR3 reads CSVNRGQETQYF. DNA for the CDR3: TGCAGCGTAAACAGGGGCCAAGAGACCCAGTACTTC.

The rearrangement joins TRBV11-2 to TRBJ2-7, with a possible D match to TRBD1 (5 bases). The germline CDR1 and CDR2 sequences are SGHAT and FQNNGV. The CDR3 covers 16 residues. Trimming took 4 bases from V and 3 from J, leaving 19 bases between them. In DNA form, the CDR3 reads TGTGCCAGCAGCTCTAGGGGTAAAGATACAAGCTACGAGCAGTACTTC. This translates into CASSSRGKDTSYEQYF.

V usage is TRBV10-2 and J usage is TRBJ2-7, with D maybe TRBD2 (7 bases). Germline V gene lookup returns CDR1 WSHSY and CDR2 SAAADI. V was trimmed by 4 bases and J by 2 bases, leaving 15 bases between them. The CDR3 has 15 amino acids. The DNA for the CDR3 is TGCGCCAGCAGTGTAGGGGGGGTTCTTACCTACGAGCAGTACTTC. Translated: CASSVGGVLTYEQYF.

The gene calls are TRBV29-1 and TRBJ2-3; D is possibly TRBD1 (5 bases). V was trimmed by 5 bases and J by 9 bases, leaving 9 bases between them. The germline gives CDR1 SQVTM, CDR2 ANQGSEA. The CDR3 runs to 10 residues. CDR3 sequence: CSVSRQTQYF. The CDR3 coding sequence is TGCAGCGTTAGTCGACAGACGCAGTATTTT.

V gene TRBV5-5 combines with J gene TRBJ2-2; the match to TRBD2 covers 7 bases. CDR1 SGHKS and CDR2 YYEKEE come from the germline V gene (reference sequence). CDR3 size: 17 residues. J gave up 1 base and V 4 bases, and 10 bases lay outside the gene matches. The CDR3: CASSASLSGMNTGELFF. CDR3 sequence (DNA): TGTGCCAGCAGCGCCTCTTTAAGCGGGATGAACACCGGGGAGCTGTTTTTT.